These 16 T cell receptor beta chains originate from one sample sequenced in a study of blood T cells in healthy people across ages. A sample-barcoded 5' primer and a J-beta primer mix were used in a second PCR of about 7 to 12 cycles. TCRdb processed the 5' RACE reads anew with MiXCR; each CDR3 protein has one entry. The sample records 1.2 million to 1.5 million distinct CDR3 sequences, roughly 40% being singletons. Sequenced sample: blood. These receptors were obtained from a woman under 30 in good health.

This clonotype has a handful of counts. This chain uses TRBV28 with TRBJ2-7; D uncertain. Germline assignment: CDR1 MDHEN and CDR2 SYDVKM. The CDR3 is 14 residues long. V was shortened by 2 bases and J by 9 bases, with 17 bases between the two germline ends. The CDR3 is CASSLRSTYGRQYF. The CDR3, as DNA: TGTGCCAGCAGTTTAAGGTCCACCTACGGACGGCAGTACTTC.

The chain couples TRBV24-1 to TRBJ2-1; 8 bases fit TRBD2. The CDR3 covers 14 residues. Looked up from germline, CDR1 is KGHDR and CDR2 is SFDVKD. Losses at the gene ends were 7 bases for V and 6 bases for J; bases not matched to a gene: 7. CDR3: CATSLAGGPNEQFF. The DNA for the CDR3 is TGTGCCACCAGCCTCGCGGGGGGCCCCAATGAGCAGTTCTTC.

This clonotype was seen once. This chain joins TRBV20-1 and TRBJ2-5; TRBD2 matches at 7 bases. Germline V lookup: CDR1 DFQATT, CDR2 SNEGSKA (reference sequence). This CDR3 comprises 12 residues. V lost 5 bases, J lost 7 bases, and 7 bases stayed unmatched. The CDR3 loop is CSAPRSGGTQYF. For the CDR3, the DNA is TGCAGTGCTCCGAGATCGGGAGGGACCCAGTACTTC.

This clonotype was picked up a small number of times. CDR3 in amino acids: CSASGWGNRSYEQYF. CDR3 bases: TGCAGTGCTAGTGGGTGGGGAAACCGCTCCTACGAGCAGTACTTC. The V call is TRBV20-1, the J call TRBJ2-7; D uncertain. Deletions cut 3 bases from V and 0 bases from J, with 15 bases between. This CDR3 region has 15 residues. Germline V gene sequence: CDR1 DFQATT, CDR2 SNEGSKA (reference sequence).

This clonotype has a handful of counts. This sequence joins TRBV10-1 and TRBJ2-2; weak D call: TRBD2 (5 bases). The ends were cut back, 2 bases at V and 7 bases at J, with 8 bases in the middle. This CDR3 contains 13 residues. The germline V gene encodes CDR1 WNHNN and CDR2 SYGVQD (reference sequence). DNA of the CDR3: TGCGCCAGCAGTGAGACGGGGAACGGGGAGCTGTTTTTT. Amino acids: CASSETGNGELFF.

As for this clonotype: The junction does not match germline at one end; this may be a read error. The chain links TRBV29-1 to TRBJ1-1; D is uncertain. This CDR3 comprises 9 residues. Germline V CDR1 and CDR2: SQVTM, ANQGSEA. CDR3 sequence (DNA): TGCAGCGCTGAAGAGGGAGCTTTCTTT. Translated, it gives CSAEEGAFF.

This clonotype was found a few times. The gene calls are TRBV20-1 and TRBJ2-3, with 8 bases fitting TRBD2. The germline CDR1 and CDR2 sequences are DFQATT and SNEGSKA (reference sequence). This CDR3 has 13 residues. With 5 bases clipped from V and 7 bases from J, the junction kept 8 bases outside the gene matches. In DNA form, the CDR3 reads TGCAGTGCTCCCCCGGGGGGGGCGAATACGCAGTATTTT. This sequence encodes CSAPPGGANTQYF.

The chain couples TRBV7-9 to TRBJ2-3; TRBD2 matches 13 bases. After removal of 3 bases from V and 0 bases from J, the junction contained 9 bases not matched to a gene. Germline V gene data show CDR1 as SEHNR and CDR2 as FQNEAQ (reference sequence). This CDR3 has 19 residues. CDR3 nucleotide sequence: TGTGCCAGCAGCTTCGGGGCCGGGACTAGCGGGGAAAGCACAGATACGCAGTATTTT. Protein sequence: CASSFGAGTSGESTDTQYF.

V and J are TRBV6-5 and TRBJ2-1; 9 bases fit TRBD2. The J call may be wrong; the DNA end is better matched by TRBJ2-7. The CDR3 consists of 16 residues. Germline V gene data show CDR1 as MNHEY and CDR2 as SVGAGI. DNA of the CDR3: TGTGCCAGCAGAACACTTAGCGGGAGCTCCTACAATGAGCAGTACTTC. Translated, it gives CASRTLSGSSYNEQYF.

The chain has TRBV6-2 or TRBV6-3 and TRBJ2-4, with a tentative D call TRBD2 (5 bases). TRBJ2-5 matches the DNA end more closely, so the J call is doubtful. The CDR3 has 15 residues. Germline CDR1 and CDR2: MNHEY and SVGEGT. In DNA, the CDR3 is TGTGCCAGCACAACGCAACTAGGCCCCCCCGAGACCCAGTACTTC. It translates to CASTTQLGPPETQYF.

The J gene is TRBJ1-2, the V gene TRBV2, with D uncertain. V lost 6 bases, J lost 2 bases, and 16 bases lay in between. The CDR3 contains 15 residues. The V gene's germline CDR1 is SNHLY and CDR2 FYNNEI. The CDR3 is CASRTGQHLNYGYTF. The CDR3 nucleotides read TGTGCCAGCAGGACCGGGCAGCATCTCAACTATGGCTACACCTTC.

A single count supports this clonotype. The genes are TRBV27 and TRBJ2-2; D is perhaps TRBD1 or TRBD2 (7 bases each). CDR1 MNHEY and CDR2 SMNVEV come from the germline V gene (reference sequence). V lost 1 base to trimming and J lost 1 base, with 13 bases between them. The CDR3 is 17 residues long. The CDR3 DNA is TGTGCCAGCAGTTTATTGCCAGGGGGGGTGAACACCGGGGAGCTGTTTTTT. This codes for CASSLLPGGVNTGELFF.

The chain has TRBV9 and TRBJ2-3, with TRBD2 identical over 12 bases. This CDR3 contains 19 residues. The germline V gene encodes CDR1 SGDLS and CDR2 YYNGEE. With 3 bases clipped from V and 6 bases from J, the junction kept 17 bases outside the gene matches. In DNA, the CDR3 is TGTGCCAGCAGCGCCACAATTGGGGCTAGCGGGGGGGCCTGGGATACGCAGTATTTT. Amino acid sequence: CASSATIGASGGAWDTQYF.

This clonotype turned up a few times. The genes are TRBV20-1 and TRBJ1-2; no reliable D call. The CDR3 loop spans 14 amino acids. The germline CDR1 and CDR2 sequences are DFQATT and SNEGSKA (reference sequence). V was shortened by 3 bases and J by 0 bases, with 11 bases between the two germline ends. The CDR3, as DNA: TGCAGTGCTAGCCAGACACCACCTAACTATGGCTACACCTTC. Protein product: CSASQTPPNYGYTF.

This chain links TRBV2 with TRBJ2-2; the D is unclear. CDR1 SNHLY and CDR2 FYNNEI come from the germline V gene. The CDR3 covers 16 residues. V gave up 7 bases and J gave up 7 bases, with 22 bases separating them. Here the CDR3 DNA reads TGTGCCAGCAAGGCCCCGATGACTTCGCGCGGCGGGGAGCTGTTTTTT. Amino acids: CASKAPMTSRGGELFF.

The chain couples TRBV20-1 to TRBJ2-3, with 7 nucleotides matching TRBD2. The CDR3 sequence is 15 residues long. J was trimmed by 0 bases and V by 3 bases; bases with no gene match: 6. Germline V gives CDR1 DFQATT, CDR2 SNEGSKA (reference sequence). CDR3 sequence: CSARSLALSTDTQYF. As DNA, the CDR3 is TGCAGTGCTAGGTCACTAGCGCTAAGCACAGATACGCAGTATTTT.